Reported below is one T cell receptor (beta chain). The antigen is undetermined. This specimen comes from a study of post-analysis software for immune sequencing data. For the study at large: The cohort encompassed relapsing-remitting, secondary progressive and progressive-relapsing multiple sclerosis disease courses. Findings and caveats of the study: TRBV5-6, TRBV5-1 and TRBV20-1 belonged to a set of roughly 5 TRBV segments that were more frequent in patients than controls. Those samples that were prepared in the same batch co-clustered strongly by F measure. Relative to controls, patients with multiple sclerosis showed significantly lower normalized Chao1 diversity.

V was trimmed by 0 bases and J by 6 bases, leaving 16 bases between them. CDR1 is LGHDT and CDR2 is YNNKEL in the germline V gene (reference sequence). CDR3 length: 16 residues. Researchers reported that TCR beta cDNA libraries carried unique molecular identifiers. Approximately 550,000 cDNA molecules came from 1 to 10 million T cells. TCRdb called the PCR reads again in MiXCR, with one record for every CDR3 protein. The top ten clones hold 4.5% to 7.5% of a sample with about 540,000 distinct CDR3 sequences, 34% of them seen once. The sample consisted of blood. This clonotype was sampled from a girl aged 2-17 years with multiple sclerosis. The rearrangement links TRBV3-1 to TRBJ2-3; possibly TRBD2 for D (7 bases). CDR3 amino acids: CASSQDLGGEDDTQYF. The DNA for the CDR3 is TGTGCCAGCAGCCAAGATCTAGGGGGGGAGGATGATACGCAGTATTTT.